The rows below give T cell receptor beta chains drawn from one sample of a study of cytomegalovirus exposure and HLA in healthy donors. The assay was immunoSEQ multiplex PCR, and TCRdb's table has in-frame clones only and misses some. The data hold about 130,000 clones, with roughly 85% observed a single time. The sample was PBMCs. Receptors originate from a boy younger than 18 in good health and CMV-seronegative. The CDR3 runs from the conserved cysteine through the conserved F or W. Fields, in order: J gene, V gene, CDR3 protein.

>TRBJ2-1|TRBV7-9
CASTSEGGAYNEQFF
>TRBJ1-5|TRBV30
CAWNVGAGQPQHF
>TRBJ1-1|TRBV6-1
CASNPTSNTEAFF
>TRBJ1-1|TRBV5-4
CASSFVRGDTEAFF
>TRBJ1-3|TRBV4-1
CANSLRAGNTIYF
>TRBJ1-2|TRBV30
CAWSVGQGISYTF
>TRBJ2-5|TRBV25-1
CATSGRETQYF
>TRBJ1-1|TRBV18
CASSPARGDTEAFF
>TRBJ2-3|TRBV11-1
CASSRGPSGISDTQYF
>TRBJ2-5|TRBV7-8
CASSFLRWGQTQYF
>TRBJ2-7|TRBV29-1
CSVGGSAENVYEQYF
>TRBJ2-5|TRBV6-5
CASSYSAGVPETQYF
>TRBJ2-1|TRBV11-2
CASSRLAGRAYNEQFF
>TRBJ2-7|TRBV5-6
CASSLEGGTYEQYF
>TRBJ1-1|TRBV4-3
CASSQGEAAVAFF
>TRBJ1-1|TRBV9
CASGRTVGTEAFF
>TRBJ2-2|TRBV7-9
CASSLSTGGRFGELFF
>TRBJ2-3|TRBV10-3
CAISELALAGDTQYF
>TRBJ2-4|TRBV25-1
CASSGLAGGGLAKNIQYF
>TRBJ2-7|TRBV7-2
CASSLDVAGPEQYF
>TRBJ1-6|TRBV29-1
CSVSEGANSPLHF
>TRBJ1-3|TRBV4-2
CASSQETGQGAKGNTIYF
>TRBJ1-2|TRBV5-4
CASSTRTGPLYGYTF
>TRBJ1-1|TRBV30
CAWSVGHTRRAFF
>TRBJ1-5|TRBV12-5
CASGLDSWPQHF
>TRBJ2-5|TRBV6-5
CASSYPRESETQYF
>TRBJ1-5|TRBV21-1
CASPGGDDNQPQHF
>TRBJ2-7|TRBV14
CASSQRTSGFSYEQYF
>TRBJ2-5|TRBV6-6
CASSYSTGGSWETQYF
>TRBJ2-2|TRBV7-3
CASSATGGPTGELFF
>TRBJ2-2|TRBV29-1
CSVASGSETGELFF
>TRBJ2-7|TRBV7-9
CASRPKTRDNLSQGHEQYF
>TRBJ1-4|TRBV2
CASSAGTGELEKLFF
>TRBJ2-7|TRBV5-1
CASSRGGVTSGLYEQYF
>TRBJ1-1|TRBV10-3
CATGGNAGPEAFF
>TRBJ2-7|TRBV6-5
CASSYGTDRTSYEQYF
>TRBJ2-5|TRBV30
CAWSVIGLETQYF
>TRBJ1-2|TRBV13
CASSTIQQGADYGYTF
>TRBJ2-5|TRBV6-5
CASSLASGSLGETQYF
>TRBJ1-4|TRBV7-9
CASSLGLTMGEKLFF
>-|TRBV4-3
CASSPSTTSGASYEQYF
>TRBJ2-7|TRBV5-6
CASSLGLAGGGDF
>TRBJ1-1|TRBV5-1
CASSLGDIKNTEAFF
>TRBJ2-2|TRBV5-1
CASSALAGGQTGELFF
>TRBJ1-3|TRBV19
CASRDRRSGNTIYF
>TRBJ2-1|TRBV4-1
CASSQGGTRGNEQFF
>TRBJ2-4|TRBV5-6
CASSSRLAGGPVIQYF
>TRBJ2-7|TRBV10-1
CAIPIITTSPREGSSYEQYF
>TRBJ2-1|TRBV7-9
CASSPGLAGALEQFF
>TRBJ2-7|TRBV21-1
CASSKGGAEQYF
>TRBJ1-6|TRBV27
CASGGANNSPLHF